The sequence of this TCR beta chain was determined in a study of shared clonotypes between healthy human individuals. Assay used: immunoSEQ multiplex PCR; TCRdb lists only in-frame clones, some missing. Of under 1 million clones listed, about 96% are singletons. Naive CD8 cells lacked CD45RO, underwent positive selection for CCR7 and left out terminally differentiated effector memory CD45RA+ cells. The ends lost 2 bases at V and 1 base at J; junction bases unmatched: 10. The CDR3 length is 17 residues. Germline V lookup: CDR1 LGHNA, CDR2 YSLEER. Sequencing input: naive CD8+ T cells sorted from blood. This TCR was recovered from a man aged 25-45 years in good health. The chain combines TRBV4-3 with TRBJ2-7; 8 bases agree with TRBD2. In nucleotides, the CDR3 is TGCGCCAGCAGCCAACTTCGGGGGGGACTAAGATCCTACGAGCAGTACTTC. It translates to CASSQLRGGLRSYEQYF.